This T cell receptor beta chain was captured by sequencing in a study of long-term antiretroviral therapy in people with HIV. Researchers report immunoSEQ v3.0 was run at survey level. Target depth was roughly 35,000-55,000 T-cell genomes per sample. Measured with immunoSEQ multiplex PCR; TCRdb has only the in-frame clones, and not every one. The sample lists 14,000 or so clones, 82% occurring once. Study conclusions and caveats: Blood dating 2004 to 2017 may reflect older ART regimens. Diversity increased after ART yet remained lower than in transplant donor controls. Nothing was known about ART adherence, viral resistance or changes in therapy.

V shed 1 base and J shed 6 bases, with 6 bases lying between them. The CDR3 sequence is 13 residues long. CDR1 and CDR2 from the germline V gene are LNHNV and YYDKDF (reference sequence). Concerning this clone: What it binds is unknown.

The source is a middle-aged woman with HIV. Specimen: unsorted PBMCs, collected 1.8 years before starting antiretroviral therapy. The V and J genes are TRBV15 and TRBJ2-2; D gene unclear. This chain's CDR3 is CATSRAGAGELFF. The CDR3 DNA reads TGTGCCACCAGCAGAGCTGGGGCCGGGGAGCTGTTTTTT. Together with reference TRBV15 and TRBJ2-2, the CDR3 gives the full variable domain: DAMVIQNPRYQVTQFGKPVTLSCSQTLNHNVMYWYQQKSSQAPKLLFHYYDKDFNNEADTPDNFQSRRPNTSFCFLDIRSPGLGDTAMYLCATSRAGAGELFFGEGSRLTVL.